This T cell receptor (beta chain) was observed in a study of CD8 T cells in ankylosing spondylitis. Broader study findings: In ankylosing spondylitis blood, a motif of seven to nine highly homologous TCR beta variants appeared characteristic.

Regarding this clonotype: Its specificity is not known.

Libraries of TCR beta came from quantitative 5'-RACE with molecular barcodes. TCRdb re-called the 5' RACE reads through MiXCR, storing one row per CDR3 protein. The data contain a few hundred thousand distinct CDR3 sequences, 18% of them seen just once; the ten biggest clones take up around 30%. Germline CDR1 is MGHRA and CDR2 is YSYEKL. The CDR3 covers 14 residues. V was shortened by 5 bases and J by 4 bases, with 15 bases between the two germline ends. The chain links TRBV4-1 to TRBJ2-7; a possible D gene is TRBD1 (6 bases). The sample taken for sequencing was blood, either unsorted or a sorted T cell fraction (not recorded which). This sequence was found in a male donor with ankylosing spondylitis or in good health (not recorded which). The CDR3 region is CASSDKTGTYEQYF. The CDR3 DNA is TGCGCCAGCAGCGATAAGACAGGTACTTACGAGCAGTACTTC.